The clone carrying this T cell receptor (beta chain) was seen only a few times. The antigen is undetermined. The CDR3 has 15 residues. Germline V gene data show CDR1 as MGHRA and CDR2 as YSYEKL. V lost 3 bases, J lost 8 bases, and 7 bases stayed unmatched. These data are taken from a study of cytomegalovirus exposure and HLA in healthy donors. Turning to the study itself: From 150 million to 200 million T cells, an earlier analysis saw 110 million or so unique TCR beta sequences.

Amplification used 60 Vbeta primers and 13 Jbeta primers. Sequencing used immunoSEQ multiplex PCR; TCRdb keeps in-frame clones, though not all of them. Seen here are around 98,000 clones, around 68% observed once, and the top ten hold 1.2%. The study's findings and limits: It was reported that the classifier diagnosed cytomegalovirus status with high specificity and sensitivity in both the original and validation cohorts. In a later analysis, several top co-occurrence clusters appeared linked to parvovirus B19, influenza, CMV and Epstein-Barr virus. Productive status was seen about 90% or about 30% of the time for most TCR beta V segments in an earlier analysis.

The chain recombines TRBV4-1 with TRBJ2-1, with TRBD1 identical over 10 bases. The clonotype originates from a female donor in good health and CMV-seronegative. The sample taken for sequencing was PBMCs. CDR3 DNA sequence: TGCGCCAGCAGCCACCCGGGACAGGGGACGTATGAGCAGTTCTTC. It encodes CASSHPGQGTYEQFF.